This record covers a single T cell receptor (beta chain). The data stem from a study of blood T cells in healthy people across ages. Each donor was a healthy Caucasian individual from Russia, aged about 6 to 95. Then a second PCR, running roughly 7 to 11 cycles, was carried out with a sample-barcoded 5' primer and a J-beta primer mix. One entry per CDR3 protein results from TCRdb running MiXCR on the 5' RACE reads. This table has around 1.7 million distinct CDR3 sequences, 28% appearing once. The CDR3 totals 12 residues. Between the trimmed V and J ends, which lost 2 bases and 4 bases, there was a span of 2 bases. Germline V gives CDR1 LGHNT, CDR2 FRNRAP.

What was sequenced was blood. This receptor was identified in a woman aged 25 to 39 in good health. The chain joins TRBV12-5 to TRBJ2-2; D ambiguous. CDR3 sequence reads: CASGLLTGELFF. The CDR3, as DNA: TGTGCTAGTGGTTTGCTCACCGGGGAGCTGTTTTTT.